The clone carrying this T cell receptor (beta chain) was observed a few times. This sample was included in a study of blood T cell repertoires in COVID-19. As for the study in general: Some COVID-19 samples were acute and others convalescent; all came from the United States, Italy and Spain. PBMCs, B-cell-depleted T cells, or T cells provided the cDNA or gDNA that made up the material.

Trimming cost V 3 bases and J 4 bases, with 13 bases left between them. The germline V gene encodes CDR1 LNHDA and CDR2 SQIVND (reference sequence). The CDR3 is made up of 15 amino acids. Clones were read by immunoSEQ multiplex PCR, and TCRdb kept only the in-frame ones, dropping some. The sample includes around 67,000 clones, 70% to 80% seen only once; the top ten take 35%. This chain uses TRBV19 with TRBJ1-5, with a possible D match to TRBD1 (6 bases). Sequenced: peripheral blood. This clonotype originated in a woman aged 70 to 79 with acute or convalescent COVID-19. CDR3 region: CASSIYRAGNQPQHF. CDR3 bases: TGTGCCAGTAGTATCTACAGGGCCGGGAATCAGCCCCAGCATTTT.